Each of the 17 T cell receptor beta chains below was sequenced from the same sample in a study of cytomegalovirus exposure and HLA in healthy donors. Sequenced by immunoSEQ multiplex PCR; TCRdb stores in-frame clones only, minus some. The profile shows about 73,000 clones, 90% to 95% of them singletons. Sequencing was performed on PBMCs. These receptors were obtained from a young man in good health and CMV-seronegative.

The V and J genes are TRBV28 and TRBJ2-3, with a weak D call TRBD2 (5 bases). V lost 3 bases to trimming and J lost 1 base, with 11 bases between them. Germline V gene sequence: CDR1 MDHEN, CDR2 SYDVKM. This CDR3 contains 15 residues. CDR3 in DNA: TGTGCCAGCAGTTTGGAGGCGGAGGGCACAGATACGCAGTATTTT. Translating it yields CASSLEAEGTDTQYF.

This clone has a single count. The gene calls are TRBV5-4 and TRBJ2-7; 9 bases match TRBD1. Germline CDR1 and CDR2: SGHNT and YYREEE (reference sequence). The ends lost 5 bases at V and 3 bases at J; junction bases unmatched: 6. The CDR3 loop spans 14 amino acids. CDR3 amino acids: CASRSTGQGYEQYF. In DNA, the CDR3 is TGTGCCAGCAGGTCTACGGGACAGGGCTACGAGCAGTACTTC.

The V call is TRBV9, the J call TRBJ2-1; 8 bases agree with TRBD2. V dropped 4 bases and J dropped 3; count of bases not matched to a gene: 6. The germline CDR1 and CDR2 sequences are SGDLS and YYNGEE. The CDR3 runs 15 residues. CDR3 region: CASSPTGLVYNEQFF. The CDR3 coding sequence is TGTGCCAGCAGCCCGACGGGACTAGTCTACAATGAGCAGTTCTTC. The variable domain in full, completed from reference TRBV9 and TRBJ2-1, reads DSGVTQTPKHLITATGQRVTLRCSPRSGDLSVYWYQQSLDQGLQFLIQYYNGEERAKGNILERFSAQQFPDLHSELNLSSLELGDSALYFCASSPTGLVYNEQFFGPGTRLTVL.

This clone came up once. The rearrangement uses TRBV19 and TRBJ1-5; no definite D call. The CDR3 covers 16 residues. Germline V gene sequence: CDR1 LNHDA, CDR2 SQIVND (reference sequence). V lost 3 bases and J lost 6, with 18 bases in between. In DNA form, the CDR3 reads TGTGCCAGTAGTATGCGGGAACGGGTAGGAGGTCAGCCCCAGCATTTT. Encoded protein: CASSMRERVGGQPQHF.

The chain couples TRBV7-8 to TRBJ1-5; TRBD1 is a possible D gene (6 bases). The V and J ends lost 2 bases and 5 bases respectively, with 16 bases between them. CDR1 SGHVS and CDR2 FQNEAQ come from the germline V gene. CDR3 size: 16 residues. The CDR3 spells CASSLRDTVVHQPQHF. CDR3 DNA sequence: TGTGCCAGCAGCTTACGGGACACCGTCGTCCATCAGCCCCAGCATTTT. The variable domain in full, completed from reference TRBV7-8 and TRBJ1-5, reads GAGVSQSPRYKVAKRGQDVALRCDPISGHVSLFWYQQALGQGPEFLTYFQNEAQLDKSGLPSDRFFAERPEGSVSTLKIQRTQQEDSAVYLCASSLRDTVVHQPQHFGDGTRLSIL.

This chain connects TRBV6-6 to TRBJ1-1, with D hard to call. Germline loops: CDR1 MNHNY, CDR2 SVGAGI (reference sequence). The V gene lost 2 bases and the J gene lost 3 bases, with 7 bases spanning the gap. This CDR3 is built from 13 residues. This CDR3 is CASSYGSDTEAFF. The DNA of the CDR3 is TGTGCCAGCAGTTACGGTAGCGACACTGAAGCTTTCTTT.

The rearrangement links TRBV7-9 to TRBJ2-1, with TRBD2 as a possible D gene (5 bases). The CDR3 length is 15 residues. CDR1 is SEHNR, CDR2 FQNEAQ, per germline (reference sequence). Trimming stripped 5 bases from V and 2 bases from J, with 13 bases between. This CDR3 reads CASSRRSGTYNEQFF. In DNA, the CDR3 is TGTGCCAGCAGCCGCCGATCCGGGACCTACAATGAGCAGTTCTTC.

The J gene is TRBJ1-4, the V gene TRBV18, with 7 bases identical to TRBD1. The V segment lost 5 bases and the J segment 6 bases; nucleotides outside the gene matches: 12. CDR1 KGHSH and CDR2 LQKENI come from the germline V gene. This CDR3 contains 16 residues. DNA of the CDR3: TGTGCCAGCTCAGAACAAGGGGGCGGATCGTATGAAAAACTGTTTTTT. This encodes CASSEQGGGSYEKLFF.

V usage is TRBV5-6 and J usage is TRBJ1-4; D is ambiguous. The CDR3 loop spans 14 amino acids. Germline V gene sequence: CDR1 SGHDT, CDR2 YYEEEE. Between the trimmed V and J ends, which lost 2 bases and 5 bases, there was a span of 10 bases. The CDR3 protein is CASSFYSRNEKLFF. In nucleotides, the CDR3 is TGTGCCAGCAGCTTTTACAGCAGGAATGAAAAACTGTTTTTT.

The rearrangement links TRBV6-1 to TRBJ2-1, with D tentatively TRBD2 (6 bases). V shed 2 bases and J shed 3 bases, with 11 bases lying between them. Germline CDR1 is MNHNS and CDR2 is SASEGT. CDR3 length equals 15 residues. The CDR3 bases are TGTGCCAGCAGTGAAATGCGGGGTGTCTACAATGAGCAGTTCTTC. Translated, it gives CASSEMRGVYNEQFF.

V gene TRBV9 combines with J gene TRBJ1-1; the D gene is possibly TRBD1 (6 bases). Germline-derived CDR1 and CDR2 are SGDLS and YYNGEE. CDR3 length equals 13 residues. V was clipped by 3 bases and J by 1 base, with 7 bases between them. For the CDR3, the DNA is TGTGCCAGCAGCGAACAGGGGAACACTGAAGCTTTCTTT. Protein: CASSEQGNTEAFF.

V and J are TRBV27 and TRBJ1-1; 10 bases line up with TRBD1. Germline V gives CDR1 MNHEY, CDR2 SMNVEV (reference sequence). This CDR3 is 16 amino acids long. Unmatched junction bases numbered 8, after V lost 4 bases and J lost 3 bases. CDR3 residues: CASSSWTGGSDTEAFF. The DNA for the CDR3 is TGTGCCAGCAGTTCTTGGACAGGGGGTTCCGACACTGAAGCTTTCTTT.

The gene calls are TRBV28 and TRBJ1-4, with D tentatively TRBD1 (5 bases). Germline CDR1 MDHEN, CDR2 SYDVKM. V was clipped by 5 bases and J by 7 bases, with 20 bases between them. The CDR3 loop spans 16 amino acids. The CDR3 is CASSHPEDIDGEKLFF. The CDR3 DNA follows: TGTGCCAGCAGTCACCCTGAGGACATAGATGGTGAAAAACTGTTTTTT.

This chain connects TRBV7-6 to TRBJ1-2; 8 bases align to TRBD1. CDR3 size: 13 residues. Germline lookup yields CDR1 SGHVS and CDR2 FNYEAQ. Trimming at V came to 0 bases and at J to 8 bases, leaving 2 bases not matched to a gene. The chain's CDR3 is CASSLAQGGGYTF. The CDR3 nucleotides are TGTGCCAGCAGCTTAGCACAGGGGGGCGGCTACACCTTC.

The chain recombines TRBV5-4 with TRBJ2-1, with D maybe TRBD1 (5 bases). The CDR3 has 17 residues. The V end lost 6 bases, the J end lost 0 bases, and 19 bases lay between the germline ends. Per germline, CDR1 SGHNT and CDR2 YYREEE (reference sequence). The CDR3 DNA reads TGTGCCAGCACCACCCTAGGGGTGAAGGGCTCCTACAATGAGCAGTTCTTC. This translates into CASTTLGVKGSYNEQFF.

This chain links TRBV27 with TRBJ1-1; weak D call: TRBD1 (6 bases). Germline V gene lookup returns CDR1 MNHEY and CDR2 SMNVEV (reference sequence). CDR3 length: 18 amino acids. The V end lost 0 bases, the J end lost 0 bases, and 17 bases lay between the germline ends. The CDR3 DNA sequence: TGTGCCAGCAGTTTATCCAATCCTAAGGGGGTAGTGAACACTGAAGCTTTCTTT. This sequence encodes CASSLSNPKGVVNTEAFF.

The chain recombines TRBV28 with TRBJ2-5; the D gene is possibly TRBD1 (5 bases). From germline, CDR1 is MDHEN and CDR2 SYDVKM. The ends were cut back, 2 bases at V and 7 bases at J, with 8 bases in the middle. The CDR3 consists of 12 residues. In nucleotides, the CDR3 is TGTGCCAGCAGTTTAGCCCAGGGGACCCAGTACTTC. This translates into CASSLAQGTQYF.